This TCR beta chain was identified during a study of OX40 agonist ivuxolimab in advanced cancers. For the study in its entirety: Ivuxolimab was a fully human IgG2 agonistic monoclonal antibody targeting the costimulatory receptor OX40 (CD134). Intravenous ivuxolimab was administered to patients every 2 weeks at six dose levels: 0.01, 0.1, 0.3, 1.5, 3 and 10 mg/kg. Among the approximately 54 dose-escalation patients, some 20 had hepatocellular carcinoma, approximately 15 melanoma, 9 renal cell carcinoma and 9 head and neck cancer. The dose-escalation cohort was roughly 87% male with a mean age of roughly 62 years, ranging from roughly 20 to 85. Prior anti-PD-1, anti-PD-L1 or anti-CTLA-4 therapy was permitted, and checkpoint inhibitors had been received by roughly 40% of dose-escalation patients. Partial responses occurred in three dose-escalation patients: two with cutaneous melanoma and one with hepatocellular carcinoma. Peripheral TCRbeta sequencing was intended to test whether TCR sequence diversity was altered and clonal T-cell expansion was caused by ivuxolimab. The paper describes the monotherapy dose-escalation part (N = 52 patients) of the phase I trial of ivuxolimab. Summary of the overall study and its limitations: Low levels of normalized T-cell clonal expansion were also shown by some nonresponding patients. Clonal expansion of both CD4+ and CD8+ blood T cells was observed from baseline to week 6 at doses 0.1 to 3.0 mg/kg. Partial responders in the 0.1-3.0 mg/kg groups had among the lowest normalized peripheral clonal expansion, especially among CD8+ T cells. After ivuxolimab, CD8+ T cells had more expanded clones than CD4+ T cells on average. Antigen specificity was not determined for the clonally expanded peripheral T cells.

At the junction V is shortened by 2 bases and J by 5 bases, with 14 bases in between. The CDR3, cysteine through phenylalanine, is 14 amino acids long. Of all the DNA, just the CDR3 is kept, 42 bases in frame from base 1. CDR1 and CDR2 are drawn from the germline V gene: SGHRS, YFSETQ. The trial excluded patients who had a history of autoimmune disease or who were on systemic immunosuppression. Peripheral blood for TCR sequencing was drawn from every dose cohort at baseline, at cycle 4 day 1 and at cycle 7 day 1. Samples were obtained from an open-label, multicenter, first-in-human phase I dose-escalation trial of ivuxolimab. The trial enrolled adults with locally advanced or metastatic head and neck squamous cell, hepatocellular, melanoma or renal cell carcinoma. CD4+ and CD8+ T cells were sorted separately from peripheral blood before TCR sequencing. To sequence the TCRbeta CDR3 region, genomic DNA was isolated from the sorted cells. The immunoSEQ Assay was used for sequencing of TCRbeta CDR3 regions. TCRdb retrieved this table from immuneACCESS and kept in-frame rearrangements only. Not all clones are present; in checked studies, unresolved V genes account for under half, and no reason is known for the remainder. The sample table contains approximately 88,000 clones; only one count was recorded for about 88% of them. 0.25% to 0.3% of the sample is in the top ten clones.

Comment on this clone: The antigen it recognizes is unknown. No base quality values were provided; no much bigger clone lies one nucleotide off.

This material consisted of CD4+ or CD8+ T cells sorted from blood, taken in a trial of the OX40 agonist ivuxolimab. The sequence joins TRBV5-1 to TRBJ2-7; the D call could be TRBD1 or TRBD2, with each sharing 5 bases. The receptor was derived from an adult with an advanced solid tumor such as melanoma, head and neck, liver or kidney cancer. The DNA sequence is as follows: TGCGCCAGCAGCTTCCGGGACGGGCCTAACGAGCAGTACTTC. It is translated as CASSFRDGPNEQYF.